The next 2 T cell receptor beta chains were all read from a single sample in a study of blood T cell repertoires in COVID-19. The protocol was immunoSEQ multiplex PCR, while the TCRdb copy is restricted to in-frame clones and leaves out a portion. This repertoire shows 280,000 or so clones, roughly 87% found once; its top ten account for 13%. The sample taken for sequencing was peripheral blood. Receptors were obtained from a human donor in a cohort sampled during active COVID-19.

This sequence joins TRBV3-1 (or the pseudogene TRBV3-2) and TRBJ2-3; no clear D. Per the germline V gene, CDR1 is LGHDT and CDR2 is YNNKEL (reference sequence). CDR3 length: 11 amino acids. The V end lost 3 bases, the J end lost 10 bases, and 8 bases lay between the germline ends. CDR3 in DNA: TGTGCCAGCAGCCAGGGCCAAGCGCAGTATTTT. Amino acid sequence: CASSQGQAQYF.

V usage is TRBV3-1 (or the pseudogene TRBV3-2) and J usage is TRBJ1-2, with D perhaps matching TRBD1 (6 bases). The length of the CDR3 is 16 residues. V was trimmed by 4 bases and J by 0 bases, leaving 15 bases between them. CDR1 LGHDT and CDR2 YNNKEL come from the germline V gene (reference sequence). CDR3 amino acids: CASSLTGIGANYGYTF. In DNA, the CDR3 is TGTGCCAGCAGCCTCACAGGGATCGGCGCTAACTATGGCTACACCTTC.